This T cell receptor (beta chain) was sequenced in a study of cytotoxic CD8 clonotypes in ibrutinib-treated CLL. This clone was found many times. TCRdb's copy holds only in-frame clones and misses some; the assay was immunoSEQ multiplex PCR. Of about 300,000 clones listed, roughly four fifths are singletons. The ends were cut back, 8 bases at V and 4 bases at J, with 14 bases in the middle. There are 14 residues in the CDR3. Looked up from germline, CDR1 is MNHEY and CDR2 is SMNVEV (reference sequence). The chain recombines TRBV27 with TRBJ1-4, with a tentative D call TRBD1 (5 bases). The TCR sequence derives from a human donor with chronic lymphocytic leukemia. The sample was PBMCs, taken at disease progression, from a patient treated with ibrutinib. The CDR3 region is CASGRGGLNEKLFF. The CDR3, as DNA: TGTGCCAGCGGCCGGGGCGGGCTTAATGAAAAACTGTTTTTT.